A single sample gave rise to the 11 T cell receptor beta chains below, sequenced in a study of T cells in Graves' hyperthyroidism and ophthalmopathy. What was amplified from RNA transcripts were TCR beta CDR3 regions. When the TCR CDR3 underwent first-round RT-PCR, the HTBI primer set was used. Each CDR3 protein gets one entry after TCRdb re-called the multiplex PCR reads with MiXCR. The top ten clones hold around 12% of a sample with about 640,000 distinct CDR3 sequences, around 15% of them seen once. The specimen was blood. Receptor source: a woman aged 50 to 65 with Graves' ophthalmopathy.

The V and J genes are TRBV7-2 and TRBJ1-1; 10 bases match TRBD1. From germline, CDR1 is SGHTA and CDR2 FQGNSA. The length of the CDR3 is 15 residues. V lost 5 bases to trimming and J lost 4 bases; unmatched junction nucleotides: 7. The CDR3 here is CASSGPGQGFTEAFF. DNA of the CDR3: TGTGCCAGCAGCGGACCGGGACAGGGGTTCACTGAAGCTTTCTTT.

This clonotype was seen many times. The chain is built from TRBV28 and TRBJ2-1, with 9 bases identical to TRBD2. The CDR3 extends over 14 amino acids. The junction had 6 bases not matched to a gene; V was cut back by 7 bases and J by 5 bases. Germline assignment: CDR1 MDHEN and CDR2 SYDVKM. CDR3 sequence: CASTVSGSNNEQFF. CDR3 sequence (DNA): TGTGCCAGCACAGTTAGCGGGAGTAACAATGAGCAGTTCTTC.

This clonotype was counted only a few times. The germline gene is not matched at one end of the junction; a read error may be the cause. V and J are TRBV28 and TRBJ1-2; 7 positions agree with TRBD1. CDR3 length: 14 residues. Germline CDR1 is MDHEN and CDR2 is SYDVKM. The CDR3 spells CASGLVPGGYGYTF. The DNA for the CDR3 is TGTGCCAGCGGTTTAGTGCCAGGGGGGTATGGCTACACCTTC.

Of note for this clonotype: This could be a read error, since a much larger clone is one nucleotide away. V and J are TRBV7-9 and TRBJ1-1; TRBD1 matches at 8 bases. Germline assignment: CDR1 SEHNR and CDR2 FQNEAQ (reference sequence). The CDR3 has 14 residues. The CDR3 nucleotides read TGTGTCAGCAGCCGATTTGACAGGGGAACTGAAGCTTTCTTT. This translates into CVSSRFDRGTEAFF.

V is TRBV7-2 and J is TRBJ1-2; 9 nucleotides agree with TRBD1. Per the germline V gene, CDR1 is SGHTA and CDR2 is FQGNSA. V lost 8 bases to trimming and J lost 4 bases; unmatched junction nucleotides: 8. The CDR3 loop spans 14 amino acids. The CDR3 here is CASGLDRGLYGYTF. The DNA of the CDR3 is TGTGCCAGCGGATTGGACAGGGGACTCTATGGCTACACCTTC.

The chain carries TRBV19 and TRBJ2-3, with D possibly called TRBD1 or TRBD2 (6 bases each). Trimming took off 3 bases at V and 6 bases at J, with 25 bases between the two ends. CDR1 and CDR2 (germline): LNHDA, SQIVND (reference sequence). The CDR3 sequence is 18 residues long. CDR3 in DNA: TGTGCCAGTAGTATCACCGGGGTGATAGCGGACAGAGCGGATACGCAGTATTTT. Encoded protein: CASSITGVIADRADTQYF.

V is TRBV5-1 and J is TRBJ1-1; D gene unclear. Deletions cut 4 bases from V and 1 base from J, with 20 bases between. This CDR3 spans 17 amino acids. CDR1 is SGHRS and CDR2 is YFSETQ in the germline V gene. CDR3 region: CASSPEAEGFGNTEAFF. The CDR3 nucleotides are TGCGCCAGCAGCCCGGAGGCCGAGGGTTTCGGGAACACTGAAGCTTTCTTT. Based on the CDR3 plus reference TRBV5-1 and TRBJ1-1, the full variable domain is KAGVTQTPRYLIKTRGQQVTLSCSPISGHRSVSWYQQTPGQGLQFLFEYFSETQRNKGNFPGRFSGRQFSNSRSEMNVSTLELGDSALYLCASSPEAEGFGNTEAFFGQGTRLTVV.

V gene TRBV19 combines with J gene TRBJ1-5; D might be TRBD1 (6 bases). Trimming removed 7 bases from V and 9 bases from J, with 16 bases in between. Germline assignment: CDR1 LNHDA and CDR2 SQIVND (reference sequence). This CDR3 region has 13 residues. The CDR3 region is CASKITGFGPQHF. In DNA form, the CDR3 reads TGTGCCAGTAAGATAACAGGGTTTGGGCCCCAGCATTTT. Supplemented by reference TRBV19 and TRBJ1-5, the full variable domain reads DGGITQSPKYLFRKEGQNVTLSCEQNLNHDAMYWYRQDPGQGLRLIYYSQIVNDFQKGDIAEGYSVSREKKESFPLTVTSAQKNPTAFYLCASKITGFGPQHFGDGTRLSIL.

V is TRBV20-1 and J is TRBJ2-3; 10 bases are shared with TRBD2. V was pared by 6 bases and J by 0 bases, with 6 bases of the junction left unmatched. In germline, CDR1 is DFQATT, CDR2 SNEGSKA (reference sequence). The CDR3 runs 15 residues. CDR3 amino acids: CSAEATSGSTDTQYF. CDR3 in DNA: TGCAGTGCGGAGGCGACTAGCGGGAGCACAGATACGCAGTATTTT.

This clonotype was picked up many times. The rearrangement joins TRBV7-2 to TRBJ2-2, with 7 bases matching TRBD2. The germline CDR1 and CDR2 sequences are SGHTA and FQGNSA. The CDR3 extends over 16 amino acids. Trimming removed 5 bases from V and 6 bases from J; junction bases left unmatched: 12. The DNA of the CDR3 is TGTGCCAGCAGCCGAGGAGGGAGGGCGAGGTCCGGGGAGCTGTTTTTT. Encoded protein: CASSRGGRARSGELFF. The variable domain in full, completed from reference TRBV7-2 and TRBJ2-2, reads GAGVSQSPSNKVTEKGKDVELRCDPISGHTALYWYRQSLGQGLEFLIYFQGNSAPDKSGLPSDRFSAERTGGSVSTLTIQRTQQEDSAVYLCASSRGGRARSGELFFGEGSRLTVL.

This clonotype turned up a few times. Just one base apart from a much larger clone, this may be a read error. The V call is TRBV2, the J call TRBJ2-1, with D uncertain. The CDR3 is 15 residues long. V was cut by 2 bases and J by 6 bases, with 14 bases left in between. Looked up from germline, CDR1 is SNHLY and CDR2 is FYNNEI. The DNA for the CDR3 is TGTGCCAGCAGTGAAAATGGGGATTGGGGCAATGAGCAGTTCTTC. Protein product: CASSENGDWGNEQFF.